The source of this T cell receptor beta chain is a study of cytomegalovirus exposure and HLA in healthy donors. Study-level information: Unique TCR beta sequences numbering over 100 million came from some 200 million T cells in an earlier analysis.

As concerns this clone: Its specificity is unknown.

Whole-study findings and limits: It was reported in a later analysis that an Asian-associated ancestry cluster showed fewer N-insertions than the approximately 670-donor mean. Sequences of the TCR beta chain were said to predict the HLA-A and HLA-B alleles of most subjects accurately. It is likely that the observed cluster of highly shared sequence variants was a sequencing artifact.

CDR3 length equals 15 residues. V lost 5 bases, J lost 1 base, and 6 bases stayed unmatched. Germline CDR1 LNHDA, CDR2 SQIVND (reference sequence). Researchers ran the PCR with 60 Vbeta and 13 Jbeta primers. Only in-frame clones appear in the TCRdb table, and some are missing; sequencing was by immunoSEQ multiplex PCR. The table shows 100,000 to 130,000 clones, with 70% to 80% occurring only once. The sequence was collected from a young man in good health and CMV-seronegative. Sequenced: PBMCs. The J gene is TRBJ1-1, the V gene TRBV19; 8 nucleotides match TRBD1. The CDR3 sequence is CASSHRGGSNTEAFF. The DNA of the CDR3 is TGTGCCAGTAGTCACAGGGGGGGATCGAACACTGAAGCTTTCTTT.